This T cell receptor beta chain was found in a study of T cell responses to AZD1222 COVID-19 vaccine. Germline CDR1 is LNHDA and CDR2 is SQIVND (reference sequence). Trimming took 3 bases from V and 8 from J, leaving 10 bases between them. The CDR3 is made up of 12 amino acids. Using immunoSEQ multiplex PCR, the repertoire was profiled, and TCRdb retains in-frame clones only, with some absent. The sample consists of about 100,000 clones, roughly 86% of them appearing once. The input for sequencing was peripheral blood, taken 28 days after the second AZD1222 dose. This clonotype was obtained from an adult who received the AZD1222 COVID-19 vaccine. The chain carries TRBV19 and TRBJ1-2; D is uncertain. CDR3 DNA: TGTGCCAGTAGTATGGTGGGTATGGGCTACACCTTC. Amino acids: CASSMVGMGYTF. The full variable domain, in which reference TRBV19 and TRBJ1-2 provide the parts outside the CDR3, is DGGITQSPKYLFRKEGQNVTLSCEQNLNHDAMYWYRQDPGQGLRLIYYSQIVNDFQKGDIAEGYSVSREKKESFPLTVTSAQKNPTAFYLCASSMVGMGYTFGSGTRLTVV.